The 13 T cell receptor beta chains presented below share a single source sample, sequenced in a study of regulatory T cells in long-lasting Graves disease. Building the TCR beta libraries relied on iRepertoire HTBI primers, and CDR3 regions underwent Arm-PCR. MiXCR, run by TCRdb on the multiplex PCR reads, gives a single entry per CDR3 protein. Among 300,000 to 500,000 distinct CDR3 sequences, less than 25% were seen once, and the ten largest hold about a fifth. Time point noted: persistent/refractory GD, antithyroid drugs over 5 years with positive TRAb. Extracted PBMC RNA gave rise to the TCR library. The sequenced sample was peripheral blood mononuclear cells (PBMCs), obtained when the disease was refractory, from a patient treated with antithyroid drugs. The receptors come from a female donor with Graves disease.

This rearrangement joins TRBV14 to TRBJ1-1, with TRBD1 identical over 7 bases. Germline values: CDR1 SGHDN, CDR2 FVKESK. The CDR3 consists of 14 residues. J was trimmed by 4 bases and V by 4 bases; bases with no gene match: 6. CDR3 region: CASSLTQGSTEAFF. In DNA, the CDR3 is TGTGCCAGCAGCCTGACACAGGGGAGCACTGAAGCTTTCTTT.

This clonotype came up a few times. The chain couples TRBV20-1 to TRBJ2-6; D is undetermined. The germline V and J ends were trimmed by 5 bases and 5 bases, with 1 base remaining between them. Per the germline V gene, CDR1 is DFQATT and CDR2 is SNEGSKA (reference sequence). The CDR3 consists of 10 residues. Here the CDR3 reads CSAWANVLTF. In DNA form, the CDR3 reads TGCAGTGCTTGGGCCAACGTCCTGACTTTC.

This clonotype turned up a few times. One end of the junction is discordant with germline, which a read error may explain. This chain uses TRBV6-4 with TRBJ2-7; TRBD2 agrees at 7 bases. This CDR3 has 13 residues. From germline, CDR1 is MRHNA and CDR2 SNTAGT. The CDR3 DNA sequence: TGTGCCAGCAGTTACTCTAGCGGCATTGAGCAGTACTTC. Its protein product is CASSYSSGIEQYF.

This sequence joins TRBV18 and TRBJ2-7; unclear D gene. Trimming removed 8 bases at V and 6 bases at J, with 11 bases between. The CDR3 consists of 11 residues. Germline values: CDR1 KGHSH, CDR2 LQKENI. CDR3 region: CASHSLGEQYF. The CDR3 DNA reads TGTGCCAGCCACAGCTTGGGCGAGCAGTACTTC.

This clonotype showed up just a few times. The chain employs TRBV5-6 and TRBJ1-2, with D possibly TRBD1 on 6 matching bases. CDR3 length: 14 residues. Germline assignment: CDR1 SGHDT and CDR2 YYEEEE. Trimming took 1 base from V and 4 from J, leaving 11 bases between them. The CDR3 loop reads CASSLTGLGYGYTF. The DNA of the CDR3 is TGTGCCAGCAGCTTGACAGGGCTCGGCTATGGCTACACCTTC.

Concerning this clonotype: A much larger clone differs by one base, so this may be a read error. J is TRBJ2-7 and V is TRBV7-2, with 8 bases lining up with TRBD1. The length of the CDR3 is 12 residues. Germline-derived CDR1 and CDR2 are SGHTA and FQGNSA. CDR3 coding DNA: TGTGCCGGCAGATCGACAGGGGACGAGCAGTACTTC. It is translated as CAGRSTGDEQYF.

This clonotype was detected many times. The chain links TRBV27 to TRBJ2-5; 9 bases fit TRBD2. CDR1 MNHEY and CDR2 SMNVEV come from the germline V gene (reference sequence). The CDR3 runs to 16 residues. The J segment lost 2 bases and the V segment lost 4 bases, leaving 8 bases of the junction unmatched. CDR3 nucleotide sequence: TGTGCCAGCAGTTCGATAGCGGGAGTGGCTCAAGAGACCCAGTACTTC. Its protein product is CASSSIAGVAQETQYF.

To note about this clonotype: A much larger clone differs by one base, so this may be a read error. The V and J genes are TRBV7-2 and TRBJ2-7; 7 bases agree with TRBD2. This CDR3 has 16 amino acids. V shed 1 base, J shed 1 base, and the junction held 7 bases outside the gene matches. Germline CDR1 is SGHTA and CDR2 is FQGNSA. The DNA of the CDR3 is TGTGCCAGCAGCTTAGAGTCGGCTAGCGGATCCTACGAGCAGTACTTC. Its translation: CASSLESASGSYEQYF.

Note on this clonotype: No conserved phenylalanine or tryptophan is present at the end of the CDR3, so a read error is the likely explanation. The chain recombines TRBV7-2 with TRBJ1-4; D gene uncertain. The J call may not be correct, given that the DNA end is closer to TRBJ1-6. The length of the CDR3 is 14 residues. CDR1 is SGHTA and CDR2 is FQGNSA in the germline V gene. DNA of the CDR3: TGTGCCAGCTGCCAGCGGGATTCTTCGTCACCCCTCCACCTT. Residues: CASCQRDSSSPLHL.

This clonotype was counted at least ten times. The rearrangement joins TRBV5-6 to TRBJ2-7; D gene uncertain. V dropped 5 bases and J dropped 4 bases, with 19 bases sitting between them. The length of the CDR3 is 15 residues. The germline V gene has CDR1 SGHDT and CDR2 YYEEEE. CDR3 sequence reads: CASRPGATKSYEQYF. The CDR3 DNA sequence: TGTGCCAGCAGACCCGGAGCTACCAAAAGTTACGAGCAGTACTTC. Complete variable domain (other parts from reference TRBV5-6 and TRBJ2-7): DAGVTQSPTHLIKTRGQQVTLRCSPKSGHDTVSWYQQALGQGPQFIFQYYEEEERQRGNFPDRFSGHQFPNYSSELNVNALLLGDSALYLCASRPGATKSYEQYFGPGTRLTVT.

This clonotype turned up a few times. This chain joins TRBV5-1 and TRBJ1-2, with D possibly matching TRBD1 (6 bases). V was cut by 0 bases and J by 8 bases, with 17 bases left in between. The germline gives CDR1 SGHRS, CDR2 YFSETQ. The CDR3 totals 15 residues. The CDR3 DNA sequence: TGCGCCAGCAGCTTGGACGGACAGAAAAGGGAAGGCTACACCTTC. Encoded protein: CASSLDGQKREGYTF. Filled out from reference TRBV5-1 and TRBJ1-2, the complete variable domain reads KAGVTQTPRYLIKTRGQQVTLSCSPISGHRSVSWYQQTPGQGLQFLFEYFSETQRNKGNFPGRFSGRQFSNSRSEMNVSTLELGDSALYLCASSLDGQKREGYTFGSGTRLTVV.

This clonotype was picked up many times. The CDR3 region is CASSEGTSGGEQYF. CDR3 DNA sequence: TGTGCCAGCAGTGAAGGTACTTCAGGTGGGGAGCAGTACTTC. J is TRBJ2-7 and V is TRBV2; D is unresolved. The CDR3 sequence is 14 residues long. V was shortened by 1 base and J by 7 bases, with 14 bases between the two germline ends. Germline V CDR1 and CDR2: SNHLY, FYNNEI.

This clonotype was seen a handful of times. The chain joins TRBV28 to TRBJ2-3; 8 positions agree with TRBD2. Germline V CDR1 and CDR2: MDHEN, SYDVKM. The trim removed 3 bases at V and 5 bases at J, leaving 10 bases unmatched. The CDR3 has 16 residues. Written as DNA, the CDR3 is TGTGCCAGCAGTTTCAGGACGGGAGGGCCGAGAGATACGCAGTATTTT. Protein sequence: CASSFRTGGPRDTQYF.